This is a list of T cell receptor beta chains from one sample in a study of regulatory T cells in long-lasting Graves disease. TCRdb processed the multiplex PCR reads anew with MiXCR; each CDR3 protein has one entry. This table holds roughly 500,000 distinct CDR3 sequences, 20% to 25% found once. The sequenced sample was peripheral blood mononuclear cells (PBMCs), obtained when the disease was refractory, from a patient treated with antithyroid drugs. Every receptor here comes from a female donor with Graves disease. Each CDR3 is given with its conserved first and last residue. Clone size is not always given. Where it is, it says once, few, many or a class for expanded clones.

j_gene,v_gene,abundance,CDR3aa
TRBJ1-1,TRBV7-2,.,CASSATGAFNTEAFF
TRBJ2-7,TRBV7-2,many,CASSLTSLLGEQYF
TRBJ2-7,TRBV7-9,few,CASSSPVGSSSSYEQYF
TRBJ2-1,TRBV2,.,CASSNPGQARDEQFF
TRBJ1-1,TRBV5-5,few,CASSFGTEEAFF
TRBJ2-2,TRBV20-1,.,CSAPDTNTGELFF
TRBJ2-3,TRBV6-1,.,CASSSGTGVRGTDTQYF
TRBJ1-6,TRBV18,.,CASSPSDRHYNSPLHF
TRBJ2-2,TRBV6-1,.,CASRQPGQGASGELFF
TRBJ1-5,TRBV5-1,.,CASSRTGEVGQPQHF
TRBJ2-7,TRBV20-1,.,CSAPPQGTLREQYF
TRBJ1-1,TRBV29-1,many,CSVVGGLSAFF
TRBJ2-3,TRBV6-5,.,CASSSPPHTDTQYF
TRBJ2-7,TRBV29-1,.,CSVLGVTYEQYF
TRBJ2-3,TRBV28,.,CASTYRALVTDTQYF
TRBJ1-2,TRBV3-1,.,CASSPHRDYGYTF
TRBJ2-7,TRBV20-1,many,CSARGGGLSYEQYF
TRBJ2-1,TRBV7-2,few,CASSLFGTSGSYEQFF
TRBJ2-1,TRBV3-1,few,CASSQDGRRANF
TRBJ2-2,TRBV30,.,CAWSGQGTNTGELFF
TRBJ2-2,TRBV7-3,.,CASSLRVAGTGELFF
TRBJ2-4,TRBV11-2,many,CASSSGALAGFQYF
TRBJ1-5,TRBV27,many,CASSLSRGGNQPQHF
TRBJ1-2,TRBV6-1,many,CASTRNPGQGFYGYTF
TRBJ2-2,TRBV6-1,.,CASSRLKLAGDTTGELFF
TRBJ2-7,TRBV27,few,CASSLFGHSEQYF
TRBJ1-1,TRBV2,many,CASSEPGTEVFF
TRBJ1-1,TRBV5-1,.,CASSRAGRDTEAFF
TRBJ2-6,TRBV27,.,CASSLFPGGVSGGANVLTF
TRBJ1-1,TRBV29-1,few,CSVEPGTTEAFF
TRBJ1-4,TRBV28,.,CASGGGLWTNEKLFF
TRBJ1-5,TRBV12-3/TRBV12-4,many,CASSLERQPQHF
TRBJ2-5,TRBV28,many,CASSLLRFGETQYF
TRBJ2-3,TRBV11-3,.,CASSTTGSTQYF
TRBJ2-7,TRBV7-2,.,CASSSDTNNYEQYF
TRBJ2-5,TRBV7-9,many,CASSRSSTEETQYF
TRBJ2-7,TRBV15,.,CATSRDGGSSYEQYF
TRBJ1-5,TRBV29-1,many,CSVLGQPNQPQHF
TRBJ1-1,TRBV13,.,CASLVSGSYTEAFF
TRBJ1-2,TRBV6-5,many,CASSYSAYSGYTF
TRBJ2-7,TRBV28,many,CASTPRAPYEQYF
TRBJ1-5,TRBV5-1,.,CASSLGGGLGQPQHF
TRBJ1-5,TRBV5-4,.,CASSLTPHQPQHF
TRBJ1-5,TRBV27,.,CASGRQGVRGNQPQHF
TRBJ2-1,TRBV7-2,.,CASSFQGQGNEQFF
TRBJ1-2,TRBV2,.,CASSPQTIPTANYGYTF
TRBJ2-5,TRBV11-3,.,CASSTTGDETQYF
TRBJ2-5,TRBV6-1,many,CASSNPLEETQYF
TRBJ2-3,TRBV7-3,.,CASSLGTGIGSDTQYF
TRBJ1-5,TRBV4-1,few,CASSQEGGPQHF
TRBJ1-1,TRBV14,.,CASTSYRENTEAFF